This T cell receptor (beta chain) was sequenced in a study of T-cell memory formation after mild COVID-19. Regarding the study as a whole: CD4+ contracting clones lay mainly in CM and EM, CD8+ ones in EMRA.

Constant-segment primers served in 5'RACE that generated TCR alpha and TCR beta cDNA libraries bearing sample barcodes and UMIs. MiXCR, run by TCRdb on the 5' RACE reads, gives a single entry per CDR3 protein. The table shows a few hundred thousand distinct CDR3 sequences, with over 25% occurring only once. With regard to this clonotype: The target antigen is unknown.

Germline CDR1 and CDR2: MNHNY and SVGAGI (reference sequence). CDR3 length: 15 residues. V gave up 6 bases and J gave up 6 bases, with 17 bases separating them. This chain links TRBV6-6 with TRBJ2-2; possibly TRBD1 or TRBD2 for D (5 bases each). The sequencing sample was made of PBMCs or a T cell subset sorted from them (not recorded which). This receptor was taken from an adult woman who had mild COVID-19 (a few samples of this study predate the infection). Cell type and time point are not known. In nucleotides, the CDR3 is TGTGCCAGCAGCCTTGGGGCGGGTATAGCCGGGGAGCTGTTTTTT. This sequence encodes CASSLGAGIAGELFF.